These T cell receptor beta chains were read from a single sample in a study of yellow fever vaccine responses in identical twins. One entry per CDR3 protein, called by TCRdb with MiXCR from the RT-PCR reads. This table has 15,000 to 20,000 distinct CDR3 sequences, approximately 60% appearing once. Sequencing used T cells from blood (PBMCs), unsorted or a sorted subset (not recorded which), obtained before or after yellow fever vaccination (not recorded which). These receptors were collected from a woman aged 18-30 years who received the yellow fever vaccine. Each CDR3 is given with its conserved first and last residue. A D gene is named only where the DNA matches it firmly. Not every row has a clone size; where given, it reads once, few, many or a size class.

size	D	V	J	CDR3	DNA
.	.	TRBV14	TRBJ1-1	CASSLSQNTEAFF	TGTGCCAGCAGCCTATCTCAGAACACTGAAGCTTTCTTT
once	.	TRBV11-3	TRBJ1-2	CASSLDGQLNYGYTF	TGTGCCAGCAGCTTAGACGGACAGCTTAACTATGGCTACACCTTC
.	.	TRBV11-3	TRBJ1-2	CASSLDRFSASGYTF	TGTGCCAGCAGCTTAGATAGGTTTTCGGCAAGTGGCTACACCTTC
.	.	TRBV12-3/TRBV12-4	TRBJ1-3	CASSYGQTGNTIYF	TGTGCCAGCAGTTACGGCCAAACTGGAAACACCATATATTTT
.	.	TRBV10-3	TRBJ1-1	CAIRADKNTEAFF	TGTGCCATCAGGGCGGACAAGAACACTGAAGCTTTCTTT
few	.	TRBV12-3/TRBV12-4	TRBJ2-7	CARTPNETLRNGPSRIHEQYF	TGTGCCAGAACTCCAAACGAAACCTTAAGAAACGGGCCTTCAAGGATTCACGAGCAGTACTTC
.	.	TRBV28	TRBJ1-1	CASSLLNTEAFF	TGTGCCAGCAGTTTACTTAACACTGAAGCTTTCTTT
few	.	TRBV7-6	TRBJ2-3	CASSPTQNSDTQYF	TGTGCCAGCAGCCCCACACAGAATTCAGATACGCAGTATTTT
.	.	TRBV5-6	TRBJ1-5	CASSLGVSPQPQHF	TGTGCCAGCAGCTTGGGGGTGTCTCCTCAGCCCCAGCATTTT
.	.	TRBV4-3	TRBJ2-3	CASSQETHATDTQYF	TGCGCCAGCAGCCAAGAAACCCATGCCACAGATACGCAGTATTTT
.	.	TRBV11-3	TRBJ1-2	CASSFGTGREGYTF	TGTGCCAGCAGCTTCGGGACTGGTCGCGAGGGCTACACCTTC
few	.	TRBV2	TRBJ1-1	CASLPFQGNRKAFF	TGTGCCAGCCTTCCCTTTCAGGGCAATCGGAAAGCTTTCTTT
few	TRBD2	TRBV11-3	TRBJ2-5	CASSLSTSRETQYF	TGTGCCAGCAGCTTATCGACTAGCAGGGAGACCCAGTACTTC
.	.	TRBV20-1	TRBJ1-6	CSARVTGTSNNSPLHF	TGCAGTGCTAGAGTCACCGGGACTTCCAATAATTCACCCCTCCACTTT
few	.	TRBV5-5	TRBJ1-5	CASSLIWDQPQHF	TGTGCCAGCAGTCTCATTTGGGATCAGCCCCAGCATTTT
.	TRBD1	TRBV18	TRBJ2-6	CASSLDRPGSGANVLTF	TGTGCCAGCTCACTGGACAGGCCGGGCTCTGGGGCCAACGTCCTGACTTTC
.	.	TRBV29-1	TRBJ2-7	CSVGGYEQYF	TGCAGCGTTGGGGGTTACGAGCAGTACTTC
.	.	TRBV15	TRBJ1-1	CATSKQAGLNTEAFF	TGTGCCACCAGCAAACAGGCGGGGTTGAACACTGAAGCTTTCTTT
.	TRBD1	TRBV6-2/TRBV6-3	TRBJ1-1	CASSYSQGRAEAFF	TGTGCCAGCAGTTACTCACAGGGGCGGGCTGAAGCTTTCTTT
.	.	TRBV12-3/TRBV12-4	TRBJ1-2	CASSLTGGYGYTF	TGTGCCAGCAGTCTAACGGGAGGTTATGGCTACACCTTC
few	.	TRBV18	TRBJ2-6	CASSPPVSGANVLTF	TGTGCCAGCTCCCCGCCGGTGTCTGGGGCCAACGTCCTGACTTTC
.	.	TRBV7-3	TRBJ2-1	CASSISSGGSRYNEQFF	TGTGCCAGCAGCATAAGCAGTGGGGGATCACGCTACAATGAGCAGTTCTTC
.	.	TRBV5-1	TRBJ2-7	CASSFVGGTEYEQYF	TGCGCCAGCAGCTTTGTGGGCGGGACTGAATACGAGCAGTACTTC
.	TRBD2	TRBV5-5	TRBJ2-7	CASSPRPTSGRILDEQYF	TGTGCCAGCAGCCCTCGACCGACTAGCGGGAGAATTCTGGACGAGCAGTACTTC
.	.	TRBV19	TRBJ2-5	CASSRGWGETQYF	TGTGCCAGTAGTAGAGGGTGGGGCGAGACCCAGTACTTC
.	.	TRBV7-1	TRBJ1-5	CASRKKDTQPQHF	TGTGCCAGCAGAAAGAAGGATACTCAGCCCCAGCATTTT
.	TRBD1	TRBV18	TRBJ1-6	CASSPNRDRDGEPLHF	TGTGCCAGCTCACCGAACCGGGACAGGGATGGTGAACCCCTCCACTTT
.	TRBD2	TRBV6-1	TRBJ2-7	CASSELAGDYEQYF	TGTGCCAGCAGTGAACTAGCGGGAGACTACGAGCAGTACTTC
.	.	TRBV4-1	TRBJ2-1	CASSQGYGPYNEQFF	TGCGCCAGCAGCCAAGGTTACGGACCCTACAATGAGCAGTTCTTC
.	.	TRBV7-9	TRBJ1-4	CGSSLGGKLFF	TGTGGCAGCAGCTTAGGGGGAAAACTGTTTTTT
few	.	TRBV12-3/TRBV12-4	TRBJ2-1	CASSLGDGYNEQFF	TGTGCCAGCAGTTTAGGGGACGGGTACAATGAGCAGTTCTTC
.	TRBD1	TRBV29-1	TRBJ2-7	CSVPKQGQGYEQYF	TGCAGCGTTCCAAAACAGGGGCAAGGGTACGAGCAGTACTTC
.	.	TRBV11-1	TRBJ1-4	CASSFWTATNEKLFF	TGTGCCAGCAGCTTCTGGACAGCAACTAATGAAAAACTGTTTTTT
few	TRBD1	TRBV27	TRBJ1-1	CASSFYGTGGWDTEAFF	TGTGCCAGCAGTTTCTACGGGACAGGGGGCTGGGACACTGAAGCTTTCTTT
.	.	TRBV18	TRBJ2-7	CASSTTRSGGQGSYEQYF	TGTGCCAGCTCGACCACCCGGAGCGGGGGACAGGGATCCTACGAGCAGTACTTC
.	.	TRBV11-2	TRBJ2-7	CASTDVSYEQYF	TGTGCCAGCACGGACGTCTCCTACGAGCAGTACTTC
.	TRBD1	TRBV7-9	TRBJ2-1	CASSADRGQFF	TGTGCCAGCAGCGCGGACAGGGGGCAGTTCTTC
.	.	TRBV11-3	TRBJ1-1	CASSSILLRAEYFF	TGTGCCAGCAGCTCTATCCTACTCAGGGCTGAATACTTCTTT
once	TRBD2	TRBV13	TRBJ2-7	CASSFSGRVQYF	TGTGCCAGCAGTTTTAGCGGGAGGGTGCAGTACTTC
.	.	TRBV29-1	TRBJ2-5	CSVKTSEETQYF	TGCAGCGTTAAGACATCGGAAGAGACCCAGTACTTC
few	TRBD1	TRBV18	TRBJ1-3	CASSPPQGGSGNTIYF	TGTGCCAGCTCACCACCGCAGGGGGGCTCTGGAAACACCATATATTTT
.	.	TRBV5-5	TRBJ1-5	CASSLGGPSNQPQHF	TGTGCCAGCAGCTTGGGAGGGCCTAGCAATCAGCCCCAGCATTTT
.	.	TRBV5-1	TRBJ1-2	CASSKDTNYGYTF	TGCGCCAGCAGCAAGGACACTAACTATGGCTACACCTTC
.	.	TRBV6-4	TRBJ2-3	CASSDSASSTDTQYF	TGTGCCAGCAGTGATTCCGCCTCTAGCACAGATACGCAGTATTTT
.	.	TRBV11-3	TRBJ2-7	CASSLGDSHEQYF	TGTGCCAGCAGCTTAGGCGACAGCCACGAGCAGTACTTC
.	.	TRBV18	TRBJ2-1	CASSSLPEKVDEQFF	TGTGCCAGCTCATCCTTACCAGAAAAGGTGGATGAGCAGTTCTTC
.	.	TRBV29-1	TRBJ2-5	CSVALGETQYF	TGCAGCGTGGCTTTGGGGGAGACCCAGTACTTC
.	.	TRBV29-1	TRBJ2-3	CSVVSTGRTDTQYF	TGCAGCGTTGTCTCGACAGGCCGCACAGATACGCAGTATTTT
.	TRBD2	TRBV14	TRBJ2-1	CASSQMGTSGIYEQFF	TGTGCCAGCAGCCAAATGGGAACTAGCGGGATCTATGAGCAGTTCTTC
.	.	TRBV6-5	TRBJ1-2	CASSWDIANYGYTF	TGTGCCAGCAGTTGGGACATAGCTAACTATGGCTACACCTTC
once	.	TRBV6-5	TRBJ1-1	CASSYRWGLNTEAFF	TGTGCCAGCAGTTATCGATGGGGGCTGAACACTGAAGCTTTCTTT
few	.	TRBV14	TRBJ2-7	CASSQGGPLRWQYF	TGTGCCAGCAGCCAAGGGGGCCCCCTGCGATGGCAGTACTTC
.	.	TRBV20-1	TRBJ1-5	CSARGNYQPQHF	TGCAGTGCTAGGGGGAACTATCAGCCCCAGCATTTT
.	.	TRBV13	TRBJ1-2	CASSLGSTLNYGYTF	TGTGCCAGCAGCTTAGGCAGTACCTTAAACTATGGCTACACCTTC
.	TRBD1	TRBV6-1	TRBJ2-3	CASSGIGQGAKYF	TGTGCCAGCAGTGGAATCGGACAGGGAGCAAAGTATTTT